This section outlines one T cell receptor (beta chain) sequence together with its context. Its antigen remains unidentified. The ends were cut back, 7 bases at V and 1 base at J, with 13 bases in the middle. The CDR3 is made up of 14 amino acids. The sample belongs to a study of metastatic and nonmetastatic thyroid tumors. Overall study context: Repertoire comparison spanned blood and tumor or nodule tissue of malignant and benign thyroid patients. Whole-study findings and limits: TCR beta diversity was reportedly significantly higher in malignant thyroid tumors than benign nodules, in blood and tumor.

Methods used by the authors: In papillary thyroid cancer, a distant-metastasis classifier was built using CDR3 differences across clinicopathological groups. MiXCR reprocessed the PCR reads for TCRdb. TCRdb, rather than the study authors, made the V and J calls. The top ten hold 2.5% to 3.5% of the sample, which has 30,000 to 40,000 clones, about a fifth seen once. Patients underwent thyroid surgery, and none had received any treatment before it. Sample: tumor tissue. The sequence derives from a male donor with papillary thyroid cancer or a benign thyroid nodule (not recorded which). Some clones in this sample may be carry-over from other donors' samples. The V gene is TRBV12-3 or TRBV12-4, the J gene TRBJ1-1, with D uncertain. In nucleotides, the CDR3 is TGTGCCAGCATTTCGATGGTTCCGAACACTGAAGCTTTCTTT. Translating it yields CASISMVPNTEAFF.